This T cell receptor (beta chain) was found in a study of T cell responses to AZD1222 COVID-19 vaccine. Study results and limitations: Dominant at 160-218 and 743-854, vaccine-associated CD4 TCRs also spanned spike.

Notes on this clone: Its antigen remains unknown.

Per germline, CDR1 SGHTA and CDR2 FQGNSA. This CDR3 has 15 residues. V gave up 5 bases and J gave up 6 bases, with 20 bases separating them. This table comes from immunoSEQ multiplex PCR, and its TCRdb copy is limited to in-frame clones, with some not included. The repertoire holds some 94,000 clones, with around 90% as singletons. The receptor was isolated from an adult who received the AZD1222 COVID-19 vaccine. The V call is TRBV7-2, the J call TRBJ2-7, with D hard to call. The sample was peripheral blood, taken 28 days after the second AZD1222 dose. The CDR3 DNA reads TGTGCCAGCAGCCCCGCCGCGGCTAGTGCTGGCGAGCAGTACTTC. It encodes CASSPAAASAGEQYF.